These 20 T cell receptor beta chains share one sample of origin, sequenced in a study of blood T cell repertoires in COVID-19. Method: immunoSEQ multiplex PCR; TCRdb's copy keeps in-frame clones and lacks some. The data contain about 170,000 clones, about 86% of them singletons. Sequencing was performed on peripheral blood. The receptors shown here come from a man in his fifties or sixties with active or convalescent COVID-19.

The gene calls are TRBV6-1 and TRBJ1-5, with TRBD1 matching 8 bases. V was pared by 2 bases and J by 5 bases, with 5 bases of the junction left unmatched. Germline V lookup: CDR1 MNHNS, CDR2 SASEGT. This CDR3 contains 15 residues. DNA of the CDR3: TGTGCCAGCAGTGAATCGACAGGGGTACATCAGCCCCAGCATTTT. Translating it yields CASSESTGVHQPQHF.

The chain recombines TRBV2 with TRBJ1-5, with 9 bases aligning to TRBD1. After removal of 3 bases from V and 3 bases from J, the junction contained 6 bases not matched to a gene. This CDR3 comprises 16 residues. Germline lookup yields CDR1 SNHLY and CDR2 FYNNEI. The CDR3 sequence is CASSDTGQGNNQPQHF. For the CDR3, the DNA is TGTGCCAGCAGTGACACGGGACAGGGTAACAATCAGCCCCAGCATTTT.

In its sample, this clone was seen once. This chain connects TRBV19 to TRBJ1-5; TRBD1 matches 8 bases. Per the germline V gene, CDR1 is LNHDA and CDR2 is SQIVND (reference sequence). The CDR3 has 15 amino acids. Trimming at V came to 6 bases and at J to 4 bases, leaving 8 bases not matched to a gene. CDR3 amino acids: CASSSGQGENQPQHF. In nucleotides, the CDR3 is TGTGCCAGTAGCAGCGGACAGGGAGAAAATCAGCCCCAGCATTTT. Combining the CDR3 with reference TRBV19 and TRBJ1-5 gives the whole variable domain DGGITQSPKYLFRKEGQNVTLSCEQNLNHDAMYWYRQDPGQGLRLIYYSQIVNDFQKGDIAEGYSVSREKKESFPLTVTSAQKNPTAFYLCASSSGQGENQPQHFGDGTRLSIL.

The count of this clone is one. The rearrangement uses TRBV7-3 and TRBJ2-3, with D perhaps TRBD1 (5 bases). The ends were cut back, 1 base at V and 5 bases at J, with 13 bases in the middle. The CDR3 loop spans 15 amino acids. Germline-derived CDR1 and CDR2 are SGHTA and FQGTGA. The CDR3 coding sequence is TGTGCCAGCAGCTTAATTGGGTCAAGGGGAGATACGCAGTATTTT. Translating gives CASSLIGSRGDTQYF.

The rearrangement links TRBV15 to TRBJ2-1; D remains unclear. Deletions cut 3 bases from V and 9 bases from J, with 15 bases between. The CDR3 length is 14 residues. Germline V gives CDR1 LNHNV, CDR2 YYDKDF (reference sequence). CDR3 region: CATSSFSSLSEQFF. The CDR3 region has the DNA TGTGCCACCAGCAGTTTCTCTAGTCTTTCTGAGCAGTTCTTC.

This chain connects TRBV9 to TRBJ1-1; the D gene is possibly TRBD1 (5 bases). This CDR3 is built from 14 residues. Looked up from germline, CDR1 is SGDLS and CDR2 is YYNGEE. The V end lost 0 bases, the J end lost 8 bases, and 14 bases lay between the germline ends. CDR3 DNA: TGTGCCAGCAGCGTAGCCGCTCAAGGGGTGGAAGCTTTCTTT. It yields the protein CASSVAAQGVEAFF.

This clone was seen just once. The chain recombines TRBV28 with TRBJ2-7, with a tentative D call TRBD2 (6 bases). Between the trimmed V and J ends, which lost 6 bases and 0 bases, there was a span of 12 bases. This CDR3 has 14 amino acids. The germline gives CDR1 MDHEN, CDR2 SYDVKM. In DNA form, the CDR3 reads TGTGCCAGCAGCGGCGGGACTTTCTCCTACGAGCAGTACTTC. Its protein is CASSGGTFSYEQYF.

The rearrangement uses TRBV7-2 and TRBJ1-4, with 7 bases fitting TRBD1. The CDR3 length is 14 residues. Trimming at V came to 3 bases and at J to 3 bases, leaving 1 base not matched to a gene. The V gene's germline CDR1 is SGHTA and CDR2 FQGNSA. The CDR3 sequence is CASSLTGSNEKLFF. The CDR3 DNA is TGTGCCAGCAGCTTGACAGGGTCTAATGAAAAACTGTTTTTT.

V usage is TRBV6-6 and J usage is TRBJ2-6; perhaps TRBD1 as D (6 bases). Germline CDR1 and CDR2: MNHNY and SVGAGI (reference sequence). V was trimmed by 5 bases and J by 1 base, leaving 9 bases between them. This CDR3 spans 15 amino acids. CDR3 DNA sequence: TGTGCCAGCAGTGGACAGCTTTCTGGGGCCAACGTCCTGACTTTC. Its protein product is CASSGQLSGANVLTF.

V usage is TRBV2 and J usage is TRBJ1-4; the D is unclear. The CDR3 spans 13 residues. Between the trimmed V and J ends, which lost 7 bases and 0 bases, there was a span of 6 bases. Germline loops: CDR1 SNHLY, CDR2 FYNNEI. The chain's CDR3 is CASIRSTNEKLFF. CDR3 nucleotides: TGTGCCAGCATCAGGTCAACTAATGAAAAACTGTTTTTT.

This chain connects TRBV7-9 to TRBJ2-1; 8 bases match TRBD2. Germline V gene sequence: CDR1 SEHNR, CDR2 FQNEAQ (reference sequence). This CDR3 has 17 amino acids. Losses at the gene ends were 5 bases for V and 4 bases for J; bases not matched to a gene: 13. DNA of the CDR3: TGTGCCAGCAGCCCAGGCCTAATCAGCGGGGGATACAATGAGCAGTTCTTC. This translates into CASSPGLISGGYNEQFF. The full variable domain, with the rest looked up from reference TRBV7-9 and TRBJ2-1, is DTGVSQNPRHKITKRGQNVTFRCDPISEHNRLYWYRQTLGQGPEFLTYFQNEAQLEKSRLLSDRFSAERPKGSFSTLEIQRTEQGDSAMYLCASSPGLISGGYNEQFFGPGTRLTVL.

The V and J genes are TRBV14 and TRBJ1-1; D is undetermined. The CDR3 is 15 amino acids. Germline CDR1 SGHDN, CDR2 FVKESK. V was trimmed by 1 base and J by 5 bases, leaving 14 bases between them. The CDR3 here is CASSQGNIRGTEAFF. The CDR3 nucleotides are TGTGCCAGCAGCCAAGGAAATATAAGAGGTACTGAAGCTTTCTTT. Full variable domain (rest looked up from reference TRBV14 and TRBJ1-1): EAGVTQFPSHSVIEKGQTVTLRCDPISGHDNLYWYRRVMGKEIKFLLHFVKESKQDESGMPNNRFLAERTGGTYSTLKVQPAELEDSGVYFCASSQGNIRGTEAFFGQGTRLTVV.

The genes are TRBV7-9 and TRBJ2-7, with TRBD1 identical over 9 bases. V lost 5 bases, J lost 6 bases, and 5 bases stayed unmatched. The CDR3 covers 13 residues. Germline V lookup: CDR1 SEHNR, CDR2 FQNEAQ (reference sequence). The CDR3 sequence: CASSRRTGVEQYF. The CDR3 coding sequence is TGTGCCAGCAGCCGGAGGACAGGGGTCGAGCAGTACTTC.

The gene calls are TRBV3-1 (or the pseudogene TRBV3-2) and TRBJ1-2; TRBD1 agrees at 8 bases. Trimming took 3 bases from V and 3 from J; bases not matched to a gene: 0. From germline, CDR1 is LGHDT and CDR2 YNNKEL (reference sequence). This CDR3 spans 13 amino acids. The DNA of the CDR3 is TGTGCCAGCAGCCAGACAGGGGACTATGGCTACACCTTC. Encoded protein: CASSQTGDYGYTF.

This rearrangement joins TRBV4-3 to TRBJ1-2, with a weak D call TRBD1 (5 bases). The CDR3 spans 16 residues. CDR1 is LGHNA, CDR2 YSLEER, per germline. Deletions cut 0 bases from V and 4 bases from J, with 15 bases between. The CDR3 nucleotides read TGCGCCAGCAGCCAAGACCCCATGGGGGGGACCTATGGCTACACCTTC. It codes for CASSQDPMGGTYGYTF.

This chain uses TRBV9 with TRBJ2-1; 7 nucleotides match TRBD2. Germline loops: CDR1 SGDLS, CDR2 YYNGEE. CDR3 length equals 15 residues. The trim removed 1 base at V and 7 bases at J, leaving 8 bases unmatched. Here the CDR3 reads CASSVLQGLENEQFF. DNA of the CDR3: TGTGCCAGCAGCGTACTCCAAGGACTAGAGAATGAGCAGTTCTTC. The full variable domain, with the rest looked up from reference TRBV9 and TRBJ2-1, is DSGVTQTPKHLITATGQRVTLRCSPRSGDLSVYWYQQSLDQGLQFLIQYYNGEERAKGNILERFSAQQFPDLHSELNLSSLELGDSALYFCASSVLQGLENEQFFGPGTRLTVL.

The chain couples TRBV2 to TRBJ1-6; D uncertain. The germline V gene has CDR1 SNHLY and CDR2 FYNNEI. The CDR3 runs 12 residues. Trimming took 6 bases from V and 5 from J, leaving 5 bases between them. The chain's CDR3 is CASRLDNSPLHF. DNA of the CDR3: TGTGCCAGCAGACTCGATAATTCACCCCTCCACTTT.

The J gene is TRBJ2-3, the V gene TRBV11-2; TRBD1 agrees at 8 bases. CDR1 SGHAT and CDR2 FQNNGV come from the germline V gene. With V trimmed by 4 bases and J by 1 base, 13 bases remained unmatched. The CDR3 is 18 amino acids. The CDR3 sequence: CASSSGGLRRRGTDTQYF. The CDR3 nucleotides read TGTGCCAGCAGCTCAGGGGGCTTAAGGCGGAGGGGCACAGATACGCAGTATTTT.

This sequence joins TRBV29-1 and TRBJ1-5, with 8 bases lining up with TRBD1. V trimming: 4 bases; J trimming: 7 bases; junction bases outside the gene matches: 9. The germline CDR1 and CDR2 sequences are SQVTM and ANQGSEA. The CDR3 totals 14 residues. The CDR3: CSVGGDRGSQPQHF. The CDR3 nucleotides are TGCAGCGTTGGGGGAGACAGGGGCTCCCAGCCCCAGCATTTT.

The chain uses TRBV27 and TRBJ1-1; D not resolved. This CDR3 contains 13 residues. Trimming removed 9 bases at V and 0 bases at J, with 11 bases between. Germline V gives CDR1 MNHEY, CDR2 SMNVEV (reference sequence). The CDR3: CASAGRMNTEAFF. In DNA, the CDR3 is TGTGCCAGTGCGGGGAGAATGAACACTGAAGCTTTCTTT.